This T cell receptor beta chain was identified during a study of blood T cell repertoires in COVID-19. Across the whole study: PBMCs, B-cell-depleted T cells, or T cells provided the cDNA or gDNA that made up the material.

This clone has more than one count but fewer than ten. The CDR3 spans 16 residues. Germline V CDR1 and CDR2: SGHTS, YDEGEE. The V and J ends lost 3 bases and 6 bases, in that order; junction bases with no gene match: 13. Original data processing: Using reference gene primer amplification, nucleated cell counts were estimated. Clones were sequenced by immunoSEQ multiplex PCR, and TCRdb holds only the in-frame ones, with some missing. The V and J calls and clone size are taken from that table; D and trimming were inferred from the DNA. The data show 120,000 or so clones, 75% to 80% seen once. The source material was peripheral blood. The sequence was obtained from a woman of 80 years or more with active or convalescent COVID-19. The chain joins TRBV5-8 to TRBJ1-2; TRBD1 agrees at 8 bases. The CDR3 sequence: CASSSRTGPWVDGYTF. Written as DNA, the CDR3 is TGTGCCAGCAGCTCCAGGACAGGGCCTTGGGTTGATGGCTACACCTTC. Complete variable domain (other parts from reference TRBV5-8 and TRBJ1-2): EAGVTQSPTHLIKTRGQQATLRCSPISGHTSVYWYQQALGLGLQFLLWYDEGEERNRGNFPPRFSGRQFPNYSSELNVNALELEDSALYLCASSSRTGPWVDGYTFGSGTRLTVV.